This is a list of T cell receptor beta chains from one sample in a study of cytomegalovirus exposure and HLA in healthy donors. The protocol was immunoSEQ multiplex PCR, while the TCRdb copy is restricted to in-frame clones and leaves out a portion. The sample carries 150,000 to 200,000 clones, about 80% recorded once. Sequenced material: PBMCs. The source of these receptors is a man aged 50 to 59 in good health and CMV-seropositive. CDR3s include the opening cysteine and the closing phenylalanine or tryptophan. The order of the fields is clone size, V gene, J gene, D gene, CDR3 protein, CDR3 DNA. The D gene is left open where the match is weak. For some rows the clone size is stated as once, few or many, or as a class when expanded; others skip it.

clone_size: -
v_call: TRBV11-2
j_call: TRBJ2-7
d_call: TRBD1
cdr3_aa: CASSLDGDSFYEQYF
cdr3_nt: TGTGCCAGCAGCTTAGATGGGGACAGTTTCTACGAGCAGTACTTC

clone_size: -
v_call: TRBV23-1
j_call: TRBJ2-5
d_call: -
cdr3_aa: CASSQPDGIRNF
cdr3_nt: TGCGCCAGCAGTCAACCGGACGGGATTCGTAACTTC

clone_size: -
v_call: TRBV19
j_call: TRBJ2-4
d_call: -
cdr3_aa: CASSIAAKNIQYF
cdr3_nt: TGTGCCAGTAGTATAGCGGCCAAAAACATTCAGTACTTC

clone_size: -
v_call: TRBV21-1
j_call: TRBJ2-1
d_call: -
cdr3_aa: CASTHRVGIMAQFF
cdr3_nt: TGTGCCAGCACCCACAGGGTGGGGATAATGGCGCAGTTCTTC

clone_size: -
v_call: TRBV7-2
j_call: TRBJ1-4
d_call: TRBD1
cdr3_aa: CASSVSGTGHEKLFF
cdr3_nt: TGTGCCAGCAGCGTGTCCGGGACAGGGCATGAAAAACTGTTTTTT

clone_size: once
v_call: TRBV27
j_call: TRBJ2-1
d_call: TRBD1
cdr3_aa: CASSSGQGVNEQFF
cdr3_nt: TGTGCCAGCAGTTCCGGACAGGGGGTCAATGAGCAGTTCTTC

clone_size: -
v_call: TRBV29-1
j_call: TRBJ2-2
d_call: TRBD2
cdr3_aa: CSAELAGGQEDTGELFF
cdr3_nt: TGCAGCGCTGAACTAGCGGGGGGCCAGGAGGACACCGGGGAGCTGTTTTTT

clone_size: -
v_call: TRBV7-2
j_call: TRBJ1-4
d_call: -
cdr3_aa: CASSLPGKGFGKLFF
cdr3_nt: TGTGCCAGCAGCTTACCGGGGAAGGGATTCGGAAAACTGTTTTTT

clone_size: -
v_call: TRBV13
j_call: TRBJ2-4
d_call: TRBD1
cdr3_aa: CASTGTGVNENIQYF
cdr3_nt: TGTGCCAGCACAGGGACAGGGGTTAATGAAAACATTCAGTACTTC

clone_size: -
v_call: TRBV7-9
j_call: TRBJ2-1
d_call: -
cdr3_aa: CASSLGFGISSYNEQFF
cdr3_nt: TGTGCCAGCAGCTTAGGTTTCGGGATTAGCTCCTACAATGAGCAGTTCTTC

clone_size: few
v_call: TRBV7-9
j_call: TRBJ1-3
d_call: TRBD1
cdr3_aa: CASRPKQGLSGNTIYF
cdr3_nt: TGTGCCAGCAGGCCAAAACAGGGGCTATCTGGAAACACCATATATTTT

clone_size: -
v_call: TRBV7-2
j_call: TRBJ2-3
d_call: -
cdr3_aa: CASSSGHLNTDTQYF
cdr3_nt: TGTGCCAGCAGCTCGGGACACCTAAACACAGATACGCAGTATTTT

clone_size: few
v_call: TRBV6-6
j_call: TRBJ1-1
d_call: TRBD1
cdr3_aa: CASSHRTGDTEAFF
cdr3_nt: TGTGCCAGCAGCCACAGGACAGGGGACACTGAAGCTTTCTTT

clone_size: -
v_call: TRBV4-3
j_call: TRBJ2-7
d_call: -
cdr3_aa: CASSHGQGNSYEQYF
cdr3_nt: TGCGCCAGCAGCCATGGGCAGGGTAATTCCTACGAGCAGTACTTC

clone_size: -
v_call: TRBV19
j_call: TRBJ2-2
d_call: TRBD1
cdr3_aa: CASNDQGGGGELFF
cdr3_nt: TGTGCCAGTAATGATCAAGGGGGCGGCGGGGAGCTGTTTTTT

clone_size: few
v_call: TRBV5-4
j_call: TRBJ1-2
d_call: -
cdr3_aa: CASSWGDSDYGYTF
cdr3_nt: TGTGCCAGCAGCTGGGGTGACAGTGACTATGGCTACACCTTC

clone_size: -
v_call: TRBV4-3
j_call: TRBJ1-1
d_call: TRBD1
cdr3_aa: CASSQDHRTGGPEAFF
cdr3_nt: TGCGCCAGCAGCCAAGACCACCGGACAGGGGGTCCTGAAGCTTTCTTT

clone_size: -
v_call: TRBV27
j_call: TRBJ1-1
d_call: TRBD1
cdr3_aa: CASSWYRGKMNTEAFF
cdr3_nt: TGTGCCAGCAGTTGGTACAGGGGCAAGATGAACACTGAAGCTTTCTTT

clone_size: -
v_call: TRBV29-1
j_call: TRBJ2-1
d_call: TRBD1
cdr3_aa: CSVGRDRVVSNEQFF
cdr3_nt: TGCAGCGTGGGTCGGGACAGGGTCGTAAGCAATGAGCAGTTCTTC

clone_size: -
v_call: TRBV4-1
j_call: TRBJ1-2
d_call: -
cdr3_aa: CASSQEYGSFFYGYTF
cdr3_nt: TGCGCCAGCAGCCAAGAGTATGGGAGCTTTTTCTATGGCTACACCTTC

clone_size: -
v_call: TRBV15
j_call: TRBJ1-5
d_call: TRBD1
cdr3_aa: CATSRGRGLGQPQHF
cdr3_nt: TGTGCCACCAGCAGAGGCAGGGGGCTGGGGCAGCCCCAGCATTTT

clone_size: -
v_call: TRBV28
j_call: TRBJ1-2
d_call: TRBD1
cdr3_aa: CASRDRHGYTF
cdr3_nt: TGTGCCAGCAGGGACAGGCATGGCTACACCTTC

clone_size: -
v_call: TRBV5-1
j_call: TRBJ2-5
d_call: -
cdr3_aa: CASSLEARETQYF
cdr3_nt: TGCGCCAGCAGCTTGGAAGCCCGGGAGACCCAGTACTTC

clone_size: -
v_call: TRBV6-5
j_call: TRBJ1-2
d_call: TRBD1
cdr3_aa: CASSYDRGRSGYTF
cdr3_nt: TGTGCCAGCAGTTACGACAGGGGAAGGTCCGGCTACACCTTC

clone_size: -
v_call: TRBV28
j_call: TRBJ2-5
d_call: -
cdr3_aa: CASYHRDTETQYF
cdr3_nt: TGTGCCAGCTACCACCGAGATACGGAGACCCAGTACTTC